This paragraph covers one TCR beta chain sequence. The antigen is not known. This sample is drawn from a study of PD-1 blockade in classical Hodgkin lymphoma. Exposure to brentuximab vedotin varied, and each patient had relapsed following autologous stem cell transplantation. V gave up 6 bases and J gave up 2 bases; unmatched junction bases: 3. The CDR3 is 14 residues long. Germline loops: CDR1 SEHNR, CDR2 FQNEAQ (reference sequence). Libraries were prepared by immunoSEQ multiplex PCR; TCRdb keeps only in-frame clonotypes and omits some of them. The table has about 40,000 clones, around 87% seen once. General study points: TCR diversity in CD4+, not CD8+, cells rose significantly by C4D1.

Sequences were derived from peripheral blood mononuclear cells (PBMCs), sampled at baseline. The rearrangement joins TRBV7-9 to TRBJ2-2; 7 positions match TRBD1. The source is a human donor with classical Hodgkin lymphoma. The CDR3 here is CASRWDSNTGELFF. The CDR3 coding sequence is TGTGCCAGCAGATGGGACAGCAACACCGGGGAGCTGTTTTTT.